The text below deals with one T cell receptor (beta chain). The data belong to a study of blood T cell repertoires in COVID-19. This table comes from immunoSEQ multiplex PCR, and its TCRdb copy is limited to in-frame clones, with some not included. The table shows about 110,000 clones, with roughly 87% occurring only once. The trim removed 2 bases at V and 6 bases at J, leaving 8 bases unmatched. CDR1 is SGHNT and CDR2 is YYREEE in the germline V gene (reference sequence). CDR3 length: 16 amino acids. The chain carries TRBV5-4 and TRBJ2-1, with 10 bases lining up with TRBD2. The sample comprised peripheral blood. The receptor's source is a human donor in a cohort sampled during active COVID-19. The DNA of the CDR3 is TGTGCCAGCAGCTTATCTAGCGGGAGAGGGGGCAATGAGCAGTTCTTC. It is translated as CASSLSSGRGGNEQFF.